Following are 13 T cell receptor beta chains from one sample sequenced in a study of monozygotic twins with inflammatory bowel disease. TCRdb re-called the 5' RACE reads and shows each CDR3 protein once, DNA omitted. The sample totals more than 300,000 distinct CDR3 sequences. Specimen: blood. These receptors all come from a human donor with ulcerative colitis or Crohn's disease, or a healthy co-twin of an affected twin (not recorded which).

The chain links TRBV2 to TRBJ1-5; the TCRdb call, TRBD1, lacks DNA for checking. CDR3 length: 14 amino acids. Germline CDR1 and CDR2: SNHLY and FYNNEI. CDR3 in amino acids: CASRLDRPVGPQHF.

V and J are TRBV11-1 and TRBJ2-5; TCRdb's D call of TRBD2 is untestable without DNA. The CDR3 is 15 amino acids. The V gene's germline CDR1 is SGHAT and CDR2 FQDESV (reference sequence). The CDR3 protein is CASSWTSGYEETQYF.

The V gene is TRBV6-5, the J gene TRBJ1-1; lacking DNA, the TRBD1 call made by TCRdb goes unchecked. In germline, CDR1 is MNHEY, CDR2 SVGAGI. CDR3 size: 13 residues. CDR3: CASTRQGRPEAFF.

The chain carries TRBV24-1 and TRBJ2-5; checking the TCRdb D call of TRBD1 is not possible without DNA. CDR1 KGHDR and CDR2 SFDVKD come from the germline V gene. The CDR3 spans 15 residues. CDR3: CATSDGQTYQETQYF.

The chain recombines TRBV12-3 or TRBV12-4 with TRBJ2-3; TCRdb's D gene call, TRBD1, goes unchecked for lack of DNA. This CDR3 has 15 amino acids. This chain's CDR3 is CASSYPLVGTDTQYF.

V is TRBV28 and J is TRBJ2-3; there is no DNA to check the TCRdb D call of TRBD2. The germline gives CDR1 MDHEN, CDR2 SYDVKM. The length of the CDR3 is 16 residues. CDR3: CASSLSPSGVTDTQYF.

The rearrangement uses TRBV29-1 and TRBJ1-1; no DNA is available, so the TRBD1 call from TCRdb remains unchecked. The CDR3 totals 14 residues. The germline V gene has CDR1 SQVTM and CDR2 ANQGSEA. The chain's CDR3 is CSVPGTGYDTEAFF.

The chain uses TRBV19 and TRBJ2-1. The CDR3 runs 14 residues. Germline V gene data show CDR1 as LNHDA and CDR2 as SQIVND (reference sequence). The CDR3: CASSSGGFLNEQFF.

The chain uses TRBV7-2 and TRBJ2-3. Germline V gene sequence: CDR1 SGHTA, CDR2 FQGNSA. CDR3 size: 16 residues. The CDR3 loop is CASSLGWGRGTDTQYF.

V usage is TRBV12-3 or TRBV12-4 and J usage is TRBJ2-5; the TCRdb D gene call, TRBD1, has no DNA to confirm it. The CDR3 is 15 amino acids. The CDR3 reads CASSLRWQGIKTQYF.

The chain employs TRBV5-1 and TRBJ2-3; TCRdb gives TRBD1 as the D gene, but with no DNA this cannot be confirmed. Germline values: CDR1 SGHRS, CDR2 YFSETQ. The CDR3 has 15 amino acids. Here the CDR3 reads CASSLEGGTGRTQYF.

J is TRBJ1-3 and V is TRBV5-4. CDR1 and CDR2 from the germline V gene are SGHNT and YYREEE (reference sequence). The CDR3 loop spans 13 amino acids. CDR3 amino acids: CASSLGGDLMPKF.

V gene TRBV9 combines with J gene TRBJ2-2. Germline V gene sequence: CDR1 SGDLS, CDR2 YYNGEE. The CDR3 length is 15 residues. CDR3 residues: CASSVGQARTGELFF.